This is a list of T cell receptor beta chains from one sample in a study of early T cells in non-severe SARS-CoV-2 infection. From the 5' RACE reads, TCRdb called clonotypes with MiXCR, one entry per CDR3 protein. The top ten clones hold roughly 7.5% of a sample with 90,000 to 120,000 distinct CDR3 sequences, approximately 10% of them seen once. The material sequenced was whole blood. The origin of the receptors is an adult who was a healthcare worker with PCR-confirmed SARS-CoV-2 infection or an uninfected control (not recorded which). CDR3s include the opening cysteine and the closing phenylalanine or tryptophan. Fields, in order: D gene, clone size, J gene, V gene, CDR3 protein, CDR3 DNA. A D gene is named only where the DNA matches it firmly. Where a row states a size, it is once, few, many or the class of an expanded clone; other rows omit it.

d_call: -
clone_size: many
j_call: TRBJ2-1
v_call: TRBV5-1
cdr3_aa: CASGSRYNEQFF
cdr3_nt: TGCGCCAGCGGGAGTCGGTACAATGAGCAGTTCTTC

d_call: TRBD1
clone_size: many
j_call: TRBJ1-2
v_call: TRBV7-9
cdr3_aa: CASSRDSHYGYTF
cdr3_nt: TGTGCCAGCAGCCGGGACAGCCACTATGGCTACACCTTC

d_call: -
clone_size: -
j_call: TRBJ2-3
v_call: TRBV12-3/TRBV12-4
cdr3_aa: CASRVRERTDTQYF
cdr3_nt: TGTGCCAGCAGGGTTAGGGAGAGGACAGATACGCAGTATTTT

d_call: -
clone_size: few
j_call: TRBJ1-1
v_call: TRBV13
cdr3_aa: CASSLGRRRNTEAFF
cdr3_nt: TGTGCCAGCAGCTTGGGGCGTCGCAGGAACACTGAAGCTTTCTTT

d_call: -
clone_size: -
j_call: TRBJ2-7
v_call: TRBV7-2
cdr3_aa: CASSLRAQYEQYF
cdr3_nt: TGTGCCAGCAGCTTACGAGCGCAGTACGAGCAGTACTTC

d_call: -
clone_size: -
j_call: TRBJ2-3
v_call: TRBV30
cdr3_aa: CAWSVSRRSTDTQYF
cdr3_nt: TGTGCCTGGAGTGTGTCAAGGAGAAGTACAGATACGCAGTATTTT

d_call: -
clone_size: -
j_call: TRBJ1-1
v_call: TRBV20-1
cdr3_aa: CSAKPFTNTEAFF
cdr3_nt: TGCAGTGCCAAACCGTTCACGAACACTGAAGCTTTCTTT

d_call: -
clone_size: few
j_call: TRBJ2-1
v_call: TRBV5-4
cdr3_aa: CASSLRGSEQFF
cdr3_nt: TGTGCCAGCAGCTTGAGGGGTTCTGAGCAGTTCTTC

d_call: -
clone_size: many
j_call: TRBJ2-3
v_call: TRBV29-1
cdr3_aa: CSVEESPYTDTQYF
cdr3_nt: TGCAGCGTTGAAGAGTCTCCCTACACAGATACGCAGTATTTT

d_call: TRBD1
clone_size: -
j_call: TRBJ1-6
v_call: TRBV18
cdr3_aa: CASSPTGRGSPLHF
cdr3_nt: TGTGCCAGCTCACCGACAGGGAGAGGTTCACCCCTCCACTTT

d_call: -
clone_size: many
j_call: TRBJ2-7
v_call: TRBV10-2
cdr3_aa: CASSGMRLAKNYEQYF
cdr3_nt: TGCGCCAGCAGTGGAATGAGGCTAGCGAAGAACTACGAGCAGTACTTC

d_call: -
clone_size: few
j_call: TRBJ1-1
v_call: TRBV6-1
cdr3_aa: CASSDRGAGEAFF
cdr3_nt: TGTGCCAGCAGTGATCGAGGGGCGGGAGAAGCTTTCTTT

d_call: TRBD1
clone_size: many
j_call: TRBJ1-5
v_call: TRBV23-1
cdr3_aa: CASSQPPGTGNQPQHF
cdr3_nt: TGCGCCAGCAGTCAGCCTCCCGGGACAGGGAATCAGCCCCAGCATTTT

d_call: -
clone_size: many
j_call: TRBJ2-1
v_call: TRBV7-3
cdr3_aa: CASSFGGNTEQFF
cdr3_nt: TGTGCCTCCTCTTTTGGCGGGAACACTGAGCAGTTCTTC

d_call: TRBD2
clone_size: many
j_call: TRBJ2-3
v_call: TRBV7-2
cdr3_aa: CASRLAGAGDTQYF
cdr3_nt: TGTGCCAGCAGGCTAGCGGGAGCGGGAGATACGCAGTATTTT

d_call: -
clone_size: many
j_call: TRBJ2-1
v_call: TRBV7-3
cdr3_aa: CASSSGDNEQFF
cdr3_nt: TGTGCCAGCAGCTCGGGCGATAATGAGCAGTTCTTC

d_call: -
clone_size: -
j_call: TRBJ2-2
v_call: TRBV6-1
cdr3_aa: CASKGRDNVGELFF
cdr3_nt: TGTGCCAGCAAGGGCCGGGATAATGTCGGGGAGCTGTTTTTT

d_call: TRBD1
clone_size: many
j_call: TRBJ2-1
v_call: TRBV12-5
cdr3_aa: CASAAGQGALDEQFF
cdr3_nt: TGTGCTAGTGCCGCGGGACAGGGGGCTTTAGATGAGCAGTTCTTC

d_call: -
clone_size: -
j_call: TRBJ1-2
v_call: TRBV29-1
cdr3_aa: CSANDLHFAYGYTF
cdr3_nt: TGCAGCGCCAATGATCTACATTTTGCCTATGGCTACACCTTC

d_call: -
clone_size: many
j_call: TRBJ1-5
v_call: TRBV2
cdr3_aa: CASSEPPGVQPQHF
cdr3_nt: TGTGCCAGCAGTGAACCGCCGGGGGTACAGCCCCAGCATTTT

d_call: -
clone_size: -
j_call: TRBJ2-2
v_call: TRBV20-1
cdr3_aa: CSAPSGGYTGELFF
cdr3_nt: TGCAGTGCCCCTTCTGGGGGCTACACCGGGGAGCTGTTTTTT

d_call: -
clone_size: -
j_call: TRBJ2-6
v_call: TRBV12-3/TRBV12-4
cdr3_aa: CASRRISGANVLTF
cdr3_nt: TGTGCCAGCCGCCGAATCTCTGGGGCCAACGTCCTGACTTTC

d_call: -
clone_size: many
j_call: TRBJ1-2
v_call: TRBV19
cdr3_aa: CASKSHIYGYTF
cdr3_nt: TGTGCCAGTAAAAGTCATATCTATGGCTACACCTTC

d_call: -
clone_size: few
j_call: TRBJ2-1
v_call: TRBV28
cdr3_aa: CASSPPLANEQFF
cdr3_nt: TGTGCCAGCAGCCCCCCTCTGGCGAATGAGCAGTTCTTC

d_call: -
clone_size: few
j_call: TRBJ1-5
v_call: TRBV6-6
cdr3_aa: CASSRGISNQPQHF
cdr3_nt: TGTGCCAGCAGCCGTGGGATTAGCAATCAGCCCCAGCATTTT

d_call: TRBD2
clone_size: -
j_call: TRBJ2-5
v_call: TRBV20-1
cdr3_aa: CSARRTSGEQETQYF
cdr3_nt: TGCAGTGCTAGAAGGACTAGCGGAGAGCAAGAGACCCAGTACTTC

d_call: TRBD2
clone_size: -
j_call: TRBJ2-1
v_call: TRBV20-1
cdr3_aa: CSAILSGLGSNEQFF
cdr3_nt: TGCAGTGCTATCCTGTCGGGACTAGGTTCCAATGAGCAGTTCTTC

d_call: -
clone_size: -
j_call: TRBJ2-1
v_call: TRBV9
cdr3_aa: CASSVDRSSSYNEQFF
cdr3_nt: TGTGCCAGCAGCGTAGACAGATCGAGCTCCTACAATGAGCAGTTCTTC

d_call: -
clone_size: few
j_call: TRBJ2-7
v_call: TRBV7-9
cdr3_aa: CASESPDGYEQYF
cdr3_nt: TGTGCCAGCGAGAGTCCGGATGGGTACGAGCAGTACTTC

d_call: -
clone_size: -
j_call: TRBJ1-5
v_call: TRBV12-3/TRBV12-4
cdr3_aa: CASSRYSNQPQHF
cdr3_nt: TGTGCCAGCAGCAGGTATAGCAATCAGCCCCAGCATTTT

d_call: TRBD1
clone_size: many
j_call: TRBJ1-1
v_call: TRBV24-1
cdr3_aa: CATSDRGTGEAFF
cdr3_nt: TGTGCCACCAGTGATCGGGGGACAGGGGAAGCTTTCTTT